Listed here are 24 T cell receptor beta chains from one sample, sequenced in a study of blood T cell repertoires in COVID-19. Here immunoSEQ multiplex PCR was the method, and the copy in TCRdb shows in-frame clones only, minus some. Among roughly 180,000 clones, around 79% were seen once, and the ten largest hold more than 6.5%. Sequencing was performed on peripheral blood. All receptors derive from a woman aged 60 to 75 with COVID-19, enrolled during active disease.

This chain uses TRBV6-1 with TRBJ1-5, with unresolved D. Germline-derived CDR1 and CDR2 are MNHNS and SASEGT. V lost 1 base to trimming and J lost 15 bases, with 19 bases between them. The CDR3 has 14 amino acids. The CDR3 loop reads CASSEGRSGNFGHF. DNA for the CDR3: TGTGCCAGCAGTGAAGGCCGCTCCGGTAATTTTGGGCATTTT.

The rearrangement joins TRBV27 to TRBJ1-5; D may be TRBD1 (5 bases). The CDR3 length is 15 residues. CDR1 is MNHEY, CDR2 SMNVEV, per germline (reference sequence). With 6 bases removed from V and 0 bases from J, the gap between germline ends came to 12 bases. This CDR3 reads CASRLDKISNQPQHF. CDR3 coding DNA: TGTGCCAGCAGATTGGACAAGATTAGCAATCAGCCCCAGCATTTT.

The CDR3 region is CASSINRVTTNEKLFF. The CDR3 coding sequence is TGTGCCAGTAGTATCAACAGGGTGACAACTAATGAAAAACTGTTTTTT. The chain recombines TRBV19 with TRBJ1-4; TRBD1 might be the D (6 bases). From germline, CDR1 is LNHDA and CDR2 SQIVND (reference sequence). The V end was cut by 3 bases, the J end by 0 bases, with 11 bases between. CDR3 size: 16 residues. Drawing the rest from reference TRBV19 and TRBJ1-4, the complete variable domain is DGGITQSPKYLFRKEGQNVTLSCEQNLNHDAMYWYRQDPGQGLRLIYYSQIVNDFQKGDIAEGYSVSREKKESFPLTVTSAQKNPTAFYLCASSINRVTTNEKLFFGSGTQLSVL.

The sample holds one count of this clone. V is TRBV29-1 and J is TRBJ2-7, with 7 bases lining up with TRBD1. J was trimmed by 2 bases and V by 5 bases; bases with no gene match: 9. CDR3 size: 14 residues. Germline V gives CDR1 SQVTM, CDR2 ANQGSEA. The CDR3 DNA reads TGCAGCGTTTACAGGGGTCTCCCTCCCTACGAGCAGTACTTC. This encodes CSVYRGLPPYEQYF.

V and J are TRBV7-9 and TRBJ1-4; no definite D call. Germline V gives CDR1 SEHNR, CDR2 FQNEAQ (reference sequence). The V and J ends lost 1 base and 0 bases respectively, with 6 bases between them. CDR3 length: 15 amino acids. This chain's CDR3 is CASSLGEATNEKLFF. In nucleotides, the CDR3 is TGTGCCAGCAGCTTAGGAGAAGCAACTAATGAAAAACTGTTTTTT.

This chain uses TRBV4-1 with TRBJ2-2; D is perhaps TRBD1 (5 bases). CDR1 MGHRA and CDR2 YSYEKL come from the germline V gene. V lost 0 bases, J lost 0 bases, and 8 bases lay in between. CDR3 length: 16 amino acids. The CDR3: CASSQDGASNTGELFF. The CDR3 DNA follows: TGCGCCAGCAGCCAAGATGGGGCGTCGAACACCGGGGAGCTGTTTTTT.

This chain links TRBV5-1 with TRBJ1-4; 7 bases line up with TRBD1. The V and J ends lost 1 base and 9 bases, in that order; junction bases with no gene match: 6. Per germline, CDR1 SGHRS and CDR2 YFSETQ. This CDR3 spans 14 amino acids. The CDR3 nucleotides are TGCGCCAGCAGCTTGATTGACAGGGAAAAAAAACTGTTTTTT. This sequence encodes CASSLIDREKKLFF.

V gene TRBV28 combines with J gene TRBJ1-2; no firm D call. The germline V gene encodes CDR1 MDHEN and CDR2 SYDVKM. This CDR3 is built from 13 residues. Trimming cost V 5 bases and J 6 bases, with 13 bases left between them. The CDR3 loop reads CASSLPGPNGYTF. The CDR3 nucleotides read TGTGCCAGCAGTCTCCCAGGTCCGAATGGCTACACCTTC.

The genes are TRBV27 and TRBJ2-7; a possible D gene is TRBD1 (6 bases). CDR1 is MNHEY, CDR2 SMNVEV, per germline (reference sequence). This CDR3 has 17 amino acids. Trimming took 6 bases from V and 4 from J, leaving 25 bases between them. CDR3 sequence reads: CASRPGQHTLGFYEQYF. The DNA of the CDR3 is TGTGCCAGCAGGCCGGGACAACATACCCTCGGGTTTTACGAGCAGTACTTC.

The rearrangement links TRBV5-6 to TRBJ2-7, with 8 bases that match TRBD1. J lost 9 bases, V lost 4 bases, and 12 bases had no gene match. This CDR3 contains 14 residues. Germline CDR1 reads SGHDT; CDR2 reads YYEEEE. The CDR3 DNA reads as TGTGCCAGCAGCCCCGAGGGGGCTGACAGGGGGCAGTACGTC. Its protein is CASSPEGADRGQYV.

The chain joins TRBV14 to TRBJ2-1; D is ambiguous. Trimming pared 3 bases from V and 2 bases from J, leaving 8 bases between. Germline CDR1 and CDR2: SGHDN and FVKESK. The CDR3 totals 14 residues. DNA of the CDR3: TGTGCCAGCAGCCATCCCTCCCCCTACAATGAGCAGTTCTTC. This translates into CASSHPSPYNEQFF.

The CDR3 loop is CASSGSGVAQDTQYF. CDR3 DNA: TGTGCCAGTAGTGGGAGCGGGGTGGCGCAAGATACGCAGTATTTT. This sequence joins TRBV19 and TRBJ2-3, with TRBD2 matching 7 bases. CDR1 is LNHDA, CDR2 SQIVND, per germline (reference sequence). The length of the CDR3 is 15 residues. J gave up 5 bases and V 5 bases, and 10 bases lay outside the gene matches. Together with reference TRBV19 and TRBJ2-3, the CDR3 gives the full variable domain: DGGITQSPKYLFRKEGQNVTLSCEQNLNHDAMYWYRQDPGQGLRLIYYSQIVNDFQKGDIAEGYSVSREKKESFPLTVTSAQKNPTAFYLCASSGSGVAQDTQYFGPGTRLTVL.

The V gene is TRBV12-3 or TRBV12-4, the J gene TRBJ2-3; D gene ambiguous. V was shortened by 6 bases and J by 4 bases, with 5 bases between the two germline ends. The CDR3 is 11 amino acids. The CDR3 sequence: CASRTADTQYF. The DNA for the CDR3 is TGTGCCAGCAGAACAGCAGATACGCAGTATTTT.

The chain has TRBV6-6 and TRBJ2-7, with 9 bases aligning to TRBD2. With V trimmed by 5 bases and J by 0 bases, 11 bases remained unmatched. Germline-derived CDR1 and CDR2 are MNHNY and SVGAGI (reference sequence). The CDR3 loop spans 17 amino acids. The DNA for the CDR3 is TGTGCCAGCAGTCGACCGGGACTAGCCCACCTCTCCTACGAGCAGTACTTC. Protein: CASSRPGLAHLSYEQYF.

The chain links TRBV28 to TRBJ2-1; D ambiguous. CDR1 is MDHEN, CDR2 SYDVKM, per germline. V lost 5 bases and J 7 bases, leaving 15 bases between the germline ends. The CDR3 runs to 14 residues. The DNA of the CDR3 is TGTGCCAGCAGTAAGGCAGCCCCCAGGAATGAGCAGTTCTTC. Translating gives CASSKAAPRNEQFF.

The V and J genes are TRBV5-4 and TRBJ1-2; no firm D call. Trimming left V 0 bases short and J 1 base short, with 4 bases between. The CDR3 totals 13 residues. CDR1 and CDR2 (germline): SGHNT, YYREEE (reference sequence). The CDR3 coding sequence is TGTGCCAGCAGCTTGGACAGTAACTATGGCTACACCTTC. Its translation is CASSLDSNYGYTF.

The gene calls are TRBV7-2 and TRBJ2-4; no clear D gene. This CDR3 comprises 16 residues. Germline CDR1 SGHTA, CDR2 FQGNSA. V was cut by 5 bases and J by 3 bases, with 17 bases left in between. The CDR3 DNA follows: TGTGCCAGCAGCGCCAACGTTCTTAGTGGCAAAAACATTCAGTACTTC. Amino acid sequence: CASSANVLSGKNIQYF.

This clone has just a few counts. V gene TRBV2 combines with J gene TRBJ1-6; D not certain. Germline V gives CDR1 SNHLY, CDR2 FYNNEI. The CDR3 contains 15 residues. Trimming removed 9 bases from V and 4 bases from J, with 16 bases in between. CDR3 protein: CASCGFKGYNSPLHF. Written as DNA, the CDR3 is TGTGCCAGTTGCGGCTTCAAAGGTTATAATTCACCCCTCCACTTT. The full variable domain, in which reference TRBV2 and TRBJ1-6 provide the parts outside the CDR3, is EPEVTQTPSHQVTQMGQEVILRCVPISNHLYFYWYRQILGQKVEFLVSFYNNEISEKSEIFDDQFSVERPDGSNFTLKIRSTKLEDSAMYFCASCGFKGYNSPLHFGNGTRLTVT.

CDR3 region: CASSRGGQPQHF. DNA of the CDR3: TGTGCCAGCAGCCGGGGGGGGCAGCCCCAGCATTTT. V gene TRBV7-9 combines with J gene TRBJ1-5; D is perhaps TRBD1 (5 bases). Per the germline V gene, CDR1 is SEHNR and CDR2 is FQNEAQ (reference sequence). The CDR3 extends over 12 amino acids. V lost 5 bases and J lost 7, with 9 bases in between.

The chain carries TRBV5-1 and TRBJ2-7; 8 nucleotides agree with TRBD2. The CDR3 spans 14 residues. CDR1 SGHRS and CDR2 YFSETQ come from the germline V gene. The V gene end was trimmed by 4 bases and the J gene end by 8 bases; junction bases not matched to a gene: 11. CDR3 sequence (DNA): TGCGCCAGCAGCCCGGGAGGGAATTCTACGAAGCAGTACGTC. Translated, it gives CASSPGGNSTKQYV.

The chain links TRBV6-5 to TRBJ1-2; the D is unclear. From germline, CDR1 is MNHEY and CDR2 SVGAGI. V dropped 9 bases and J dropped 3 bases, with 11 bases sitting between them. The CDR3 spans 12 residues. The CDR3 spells CASGPDYYGYTF. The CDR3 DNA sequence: TGTGCCAGTGGGCCGGACTACTATGGCTACACCTTC.

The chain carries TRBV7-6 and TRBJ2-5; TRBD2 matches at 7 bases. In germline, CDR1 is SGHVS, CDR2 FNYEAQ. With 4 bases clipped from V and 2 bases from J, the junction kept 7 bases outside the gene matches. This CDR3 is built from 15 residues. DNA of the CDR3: TGTGCCAGCAGCTCCAGCGGGATGGAGCAAGAGACCCAGTACTTC. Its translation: CASSSSGMEQETQYF.

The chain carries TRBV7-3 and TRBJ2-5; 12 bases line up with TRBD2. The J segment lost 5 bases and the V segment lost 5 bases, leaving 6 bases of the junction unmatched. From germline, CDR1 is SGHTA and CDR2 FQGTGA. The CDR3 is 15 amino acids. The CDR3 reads CASSITSGGLETQYF. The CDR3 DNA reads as TGTGCCAGCAGCATTACTAGCGGGGGGCTGGAGACCCAGTACTTC.

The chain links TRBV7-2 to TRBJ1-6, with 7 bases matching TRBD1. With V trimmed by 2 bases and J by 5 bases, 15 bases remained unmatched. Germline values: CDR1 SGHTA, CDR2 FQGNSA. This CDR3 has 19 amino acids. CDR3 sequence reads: CASSLPIGGTVAHNSPLHF. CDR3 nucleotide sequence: TGTGCCAGCAGCTTACCCATAGGGGGGACAGTGGCTCATAATTCACCCCTCCACTTT. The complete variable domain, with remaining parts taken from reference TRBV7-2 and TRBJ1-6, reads GAGVSQSPSNKVTEKGKDVELRCDPISGHTALYWYRQSLGQGLEFLIYFQGNSAPDKSGLPSDRFSAERTGGSVSTLTIQRTQQEDSAVYLCASSLPIGGTVAHNSPLHFGNGTRLTVT.